Listed here is a single T cell receptor beta chain. This sample was included in a study of cytomegalovirus exposure and HLA in healthy donors. From germline, CDR1 is MDHEN and CDR2 SYDVKM. V lost 6 bases and J 0 bases, leaving 12 bases between the germline ends. The CDR3 totals 14 residues. Primers included in the PCR were 60 Vbeta and 13 Jbeta primers. Here immunoSEQ multiplex PCR was the method, and the copy in TCRdb shows in-frame clones only, minus some. Its clone listing holds 100,000 to 150,000 clones. Sequencing was done on a sample of PBMCs. V usage is TRBV28 and J usage is TRBJ2-7; possibly TRBD2 for D (5 bases). The clonotype was recovered from a man aged 40-49 years in good health and CMV-seronegative. The CDR3 spells CASSPWTGSYEQYF. In DNA form, the CDR3 reads TGTGCCAGCAGCCCATGGACTGGCTCCTACGAGCAGTACTTC.